Below are 24 T cell receptor beta chains sequenced from a single sample in a study of radiation and T cells in renal cell carcinoma. This sample's time point: baseline pretreatment blood. Indicated treatment: 15 Gy SBRT to primary tumor, nephrectomy 4 weeks later. Sequencing used immunoSEQ multiplex PCR; TCRdb keeps in-frame clones, though not all of them. The data hold about 95,000 clones, with roughly 90% observed a single time. Sequencing was performed on blood, taken from a patient whose treatment included radiotherapy and nephrectomy. Source of these receptors: a man aged 45-60 years with renal cell carcinoma.

The genes are TRBV29-1 and TRBJ2-3; no clear D gene. V was trimmed by 7 bases and J by 5 bases, leaving 10 bases between them. CDR1 is SQVTM and CDR2 is ANQGSEA in the germline V gene. This CDR3 is 11 amino acids long. The CDR3 region has the DNA TGCAGCGCCAGGACGATAGATACGCAGTATTTT. Translating it yields CSARTIDTQYF.

This chain links TRBV27 with TRBJ2-1; no reliable D call. Germline CDR1 reads MNHEY; CDR2 reads SMNVEV (reference sequence). V was clipped by 9 bases and J by 5 bases, with 20 bases between them. This CDR3 is built from 15 residues. The CDR3 here is CASSGNALWDNEQFF. In DNA form, the CDR3 reads TGTGCCAGTTCAGGCAACGCCCTCTGGGACAATGAGCAGTTCTTC.

This clone was counted a few times. The gene calls are TRBV19 and TRBJ2-1; 11 bases line up with TRBD2. J gave up 7 bases and V 2 bases, and 7 bases lay outside the gene matches. The CDR3 sequence is 16 residues long. The V gene's germline CDR1 is LNHDA and CDR2 SQIVND (reference sequence). CDR3 nucleotide sequence: TGTGCCAGTAGTATACGACGACTAGCGGGGTTGAATGAGCAGTTCTTC. Translating gives CASSIRRLAGLNEQFF.

The chain has TRBV11-2 and TRBJ2-1; a possible D gene is TRBD2 (5 bases). Deletions cut 5 bases from V and 9 bases from J, with 8 bases between. The CDR3 contains 11 residues. CDR1 and CDR2 (germline): SGHAT, FQNNGV. CDR3 sequence reads: CASSLGGEQFF. The CDR3 region has the DNA TGTGCCAGCAGCCTAGGAGGTGAGCAGTTCTTC.

V and J are TRBV5-1 and TRBJ2-7; weak D call: TRBD2 (5 bases). Germline V CDR1 and CDR2: SGHRS, YFSETQ. CDR3 length: 12 residues. V shed 0 bases and J shed 7 bases, with 8 bases lying between them. CDR3 region: CASSLGAAEQYF. CDR3 in DNA: TGCGCCAGCAGCTTGGGAGCGGCGGAGCAGTACTTC.

The genes are TRBV5-1 and TRBJ1-4; D is uncertain. The CDR3 is 13 amino acids. The V end was cut by 4 bases, the J end by 8 bases, with 12 bases between. Germline V gene lookup returns CDR1 SGHRS and CDR2 YFSETQ. The CDR3 is CASSPRPEEKLFF. The CDR3 DNA reads TGCGCCAGCAGCCCCCGACCTGAAGAAAAACTGTTTTTT.

The chain uses TRBV20-1 and TRBJ2-7; perhaps TRBD1 as D (5 bases). The germline V gene encodes CDR1 DFQATT and CDR2 SNEGSKA (reference sequence). The CDR3 runs to 11 residues. Trimming removed 3 bases from V and 4 bases from J, with 7 bases in between. The CDR3 nucleotides are TGCAGTGCTAGGCAGGGATACGAGCAGTACTTC. This codes for CSARQGYEQYF.

The chain carries TRBV4-1 and TRBJ2-6; D is uncertain. V lost 1 base to trimming and J lost 2 bases, with 9 bases between them. The CDR3 has 16 amino acids. Germline assignment: CDR1 MGHRA and CDR2 YSYEKL. CDR3 amino acids: CASSQGGLPGANVLTF. The CDR3, as DNA: TGCGCCAGCAGCCAAGGGGGTCTACCTGGGGCCAACGTCCTGACTTTC.

J is TRBJ2-2 and V is TRBV11-1; 8 bases fit TRBD1. Germline lookup yields CDR1 SGHAT and CDR2 FQDESV (reference sequence). This CDR3 is 18 amino acids long. V lost 4 bases to trimming and J lost 5 bases; unmatched junction nucleotides: 15. The chain's CDR3 is CASSSRIGTGGSTGELFF. The CDR3 DNA is TGTGCCAGCAGCTCACGTATAGGGACAGGCGGAAGTACCGGGGAGCTGTTTTTT.

The chain couples TRBV11-2 to TRBJ2-1, with TRBD1 as a possible D gene (5 bases). V lost 5 bases and J lost 2, with 13 bases in between. The CDR3 has 15 residues. CDR1 is SGHAT, CDR2 FQNNGV, per germline. CDR3 in DNA: TGTGCCAGCAGCCCCGACAGTCACGCCTACAATGAGCAGTTCTTC. Translating gives CASSPDSHAYNEQFF.

This sequence joins TRBV2 and TRBJ2-1, with 10 nucleotides matching TRBD1. The J segment lost 8 bases and the V segment lost 8 bases, leaving 9 bases of the junction unmatched. This CDR3 comprises 14 residues. CDR1 and CDR2 from the germline V gene are SNHLY and FYNNEI. The CDR3 reads CASELGQGSDEQFF. The CDR3 DNA reads TGTGCCAGCGAGTTGGGACAGGGGAGTGATGAGCAGTTCTTC.

The chain carries TRBV4-2 and TRBJ1-2; TRBD1 matches at 10 bases. In germline, CDR1 is LGHNA, CDR2 YNFKEQ. V was pared by 2 bases and J by 3 bases, with 9 bases of the junction left unmatched. This CDR3 region has 17 residues. DNA for the CDR3: TGTGCCAGCAGCCAACGCTCGGGACAGGGGATACACTATGGCTACACCTTC. Translating gives CASSQRSGQGIHYGYTF.

The chain joins TRBV16 to TRBJ1-2; D unresolved. Germline V CDR1 and CDR2: KGHSY, FQNENV. The ends were cut back, 4 bases at V and 0 bases at J, with 6 bases in the middle. This CDR3 is 13 amino acids long. The CDR3 DNA is TGTGCCAGCAGCCTAGACTCTAACTATGGCTACACCTTC. It codes for CASSLDSNYGYTF.

This chain links TRBV19 with TRBJ1-3, with TRBD1 as a possible D gene (6 bases). Trimming cost V 9 bases and J 5 bases, with 17 bases left between them. The germline CDR1 and CDR2 sequences are LNHDA and SQIVND (reference sequence). The CDR3 contains 14 residues. CDR3 in DNA: TGTGCCAGCGGTAACAGGGAGGGACGAAACACCATATATTTT. This sequence encodes CASGNREGRNTIYF.

This sequence joins TRBV30 and TRBJ2-1; tentative D call: TRBD1 (5 bases). V lost 1 base to trimming and J lost 12 bases, with 16 bases between them. Germline V gene lookup returns CDR1 GTSNPN and CDR2 SVGIG (reference sequence). The CDR3 spans 13 residues. CDR3 nucleotide sequence: TGTGCCTGGAGTGCCCTCACCTTAGGGGTGCAGTTCTTC. Its translation: CAWSALTLGVQFF.

The V call is TRBV19, the J call TRBJ2-2; the match to TRBD2 covers 10 bases. V shed 7 bases, J shed 4 bases, and the junction held 12 bases outside the gene matches. Germline-derived CDR1 and CDR2 are LNHDA and SQIVND (reference sequence). The CDR3 sequence is 17 residues long. The CDR3 region is CASTSRAGGPSTGELFF. CDR3 bases: TGTGCCAGTACCTCCAGAGCGGGAGGGCCGTCCACCGGGGAGCTGTTTTTT.

The chain combines TRBV6-1 with TRBJ2-1, with D unresolved. Germline values: CDR1 MNHNS, CDR2 SASEGT. V was clipped by 1 base and J by 0 bases, with 7 bases between them. The CDR3 loop spans 15 amino acids. CDR3 sequence: CASSEGLFSYNEQFF. The CDR3 DNA reads TGTGCCAGCAGTGAAGGCCTCTTCTCCTACAATGAGCAGTTCTTC.

V gene TRBV4-1 combines with J gene TRBJ2-2, with D possibly TRBD2 on 6 matching bases. The CDR3 totals 16 residues. Germline-derived CDR1 and CDR2 are MGHRA and YSYEKL. V was trimmed by 7 bases and J by 4 bases, leaving 19 bases between them. Here the CDR3 DNA reads TGCGCCAGCACCGGGGTGTTGGGGGGTCCCACCGGGGAGCTGTTTTTT. Translating gives CASTGVLGGPTGELFF.

The V call is TRBV10-3, the J call TRBJ2-7, with D perhaps matching TRBD2 (6 bases). The CDR3 loop spans 15 amino acids. Between the trimmed V and J ends, which lost 0 bases and 3 bases, there was a span of 12 bases. The germline V gene has CDR1 ENHRY and CDR2 SYGVKD. The CDR3 loop is CAISESGREVYEQYF. The CDR3 bases are TGTGCCATCAGTGAGTCGGGAAGGGAGGTCTACGAGCAGTACTTC.

This clone was seen just once. The V gene is TRBV19, the J gene TRBJ2-7, with D uncertain. CDR1 and CDR2 (germline): LNHDA, SQIVND (reference sequence). The V end lost 3 bases, the J end lost 0 bases, and 9 bases lay between the germline ends. CDR3 length: 14 amino acids. The CDR3 sequence: CASSMEGPSYEQYF. CDR3 DNA sequence: TGTGCCAGTAGTATGGAAGGTCCCTCCTACGAGCAGTACTTC.

This chain uses TRBV7-2 with TRBJ2-2; tentatively, D is TRBD2 (6 bases). The ends were cut back, 5 bases at V and 1 base at J, with 8 bases in the middle. Germline V gives CDR1 SGHTA, CDR2 FQGNSA. CDR3 length: 14 amino acids. The DNA of the CDR3 is TGTGCCAGCAGCCGTAGCGGGAACACCGGGGAGCTGTTTTTT. It specifies CASSRSGNTGELFF.

Concerning this clone itself: One junction end disagrees with the germline gene, perhaps due to a read error. The V and J genes are TRBV5-1 and TRBJ2-3; TRBD2 matches 12 bases. The CDR3 runs 13 residues. CDR1 is SGHRS and CDR2 is YFSETQ in the germline V gene. For the CDR3, the DNA is TGCGCCAGCAGCTTGGAGACTAGCGGGAGCAGGGATTTT. Translating it yields CASSLETSGSRDF.

This chain connects TRBV30 to TRBJ1-1, with TRBD1 as a possible D gene (5 bases). The CDR3 consists of 13 residues. V lost 3 bases and J lost 1, with 9 bases in between. Per the germline V gene, CDR1 is GTSNPN and CDR2 is SVGIG (reference sequence). As DNA, the CDR3 is TGTGCCTGGAGGGCCGGGGCGAACACTGAAGCTTTCTTT. Encoded protein: CAWRAGANTEAFF.

This clone appeared a few times. This chain connects TRBV18 to TRBJ2-7; D is unclear. The CDR3 spans 15 residues. The V end lost 0 bases, the J end lost 2 bases, and 11 bases lay between the germline ends. The V gene's germline CDR1 is KGHSH and CDR2 LQKENI. Here the CDR3 DNA reads TGTGCCAGCTCACCACCGGGTCCCAGAACCTACGAGCAGTACTTC. Residues: CASSPPGPRTYEQYF.